The 29 T cell receptor beta chains below all came from one sample that was sequenced in a study of regulatory T cells in long-lasting Graves disease. CDR3 regions were amplified by Arm-PCR using iRepertoire HTBI primers to build TCR beta libraries. In TCRdb, the multiplex PCR reads were re-called with MiXCR into one record per CDR3 protein. The sample has 310,000 or so distinct CDR3 sequences; 20% are singletons. Time point meaning: persistent/refractory GD, antithyroid drugs over 5 years with positive TRAb. RNA from PBMCs was the source of the TCR library. The sequences come from peripheral blood mononuclear cells (PBMCs), collected when the disease was refractory, from a patient treated with antithyroid drugs. The source of these receptors is a female donor with Graves disease.

Concerning this clonotype: A much bigger clone sits one base away, suggesting this may be a read error. This chain connects TRBV20-1 to TRBJ2-4, with 7 bases that match TRBD2. J lost 0 bases, V lost 2 bases, and 4 bases had no gene match. There are 15 residues in the CDR3. Germline assignment: CDR1 DFQATT and CDR2 SNEGSKA (reference sequence). The CDR3 protein is CSARKGGLAKNIQYF. The CDR3 bases are TGCAGTGCTAGAAAGGGAGGGTTAGCCAAAAACATTCAGTACTTC.

Only a few counts were recorded for this clonotype. The chain recombines TRBV6-5 with TRBJ1-3; the D gene is possibly TRBD1 (5 bases). Germline V gene lookup returns CDR1 MNHEY and CDR2 SVGAGI. This CDR3 comprises 17 residues. V gave up 0 bases and J gave up 2 bases, with 14 bases separating them. The CDR3 DNA follows: TGTGCCAGCAGTTACTCTTCTCCGGGGGTTACTGGAAACACCATATATTTT. It is translated as CASSYSSPGVTGNTIYF.

This clonotype was detected a few times. The chain joins TRBV28 to TRBJ2-7; tentative D call: TRBD1 (5 bases). Per germline, CDR1 MDHEN and CDR2 SYDVKM. The CDR3 extends over 15 amino acids. The germline V and J ends were trimmed by 5 bases and 0 bases, with 14 bases remaining between them. The CDR3 coding sequence is TGTGCCAGCAGTCCGGGTGGGGCCAGCTCCTACGAGCAGTACTTC. Protein sequence: CASSPGGASSYEQYF.

This clonotype occurred many times. The chain joins TRBV12-3 or TRBV12-4 to TRBJ1-5; D perhaps matches TRBD1 (6 bases). The ends were cut back, 4 bases at V and 1 base at J, with 8 bases in the middle. The CDR3 is made up of 14 amino acids. CDR3 DNA: TGTGCCAGCAGTTGGGGACAAAGCAATCAGCCCCAGCATTTT. It codes for CASSWGQSNQPQHF.

There are many counts of this clonotype. The chain uses TRBV6-5 and TRBJ1-5, with TRBD1 as a possible D gene (5 bases). This CDR3 region has 15 residues. Between the trimmed V and J ends, which lost 0 bases and 7 bases, there was a span of 13 bases. Germline CDR1 is MNHEY and CDR2 is SVGAGI. The CDR3 region is CASSYSGGGWQPQHF. As DNA, the CDR3 is TGTGCCAGCAGTTACTCGGGGGGAGGTTGGCAGCCCCAGCATTTT.

In its sample, this clonotype was seen many times. At one of its ends the junction is not consistent with the germline gene, which may arise from a read error. The rearrangement uses TRBV29-1 and TRBJ2-7, with 8 bases that match TRBD1. Germline V gene data show CDR1 as SQVTM and CDR2 as ANQGSEA. There are 11 residues in the CDR3. For the CDR3, the DNA is TGCAGCGTTGGGACAGGGTACGGGCAGTACTTC. Amino acids: CSVGTGYGQYF.

This clonotype was detected ten times or more. V gene TRBV11-3 combines with J gene TRBJ1-1; D is ambiguous. This CDR3 has 14 amino acids. Trimming removed 8 bases at V and 0 bases at J, with 13 bases between. Germline loops: CDR1 SGHNT, CDR2 YENEEA. Here the CDR3 DNA reads TGTGCCAGCGGGAACCGGAACATGAACACTGAAGCTTTCTTT. Protein sequence: CASGNRNMNTEAFF.

The V and J genes are TRBV6-1 and TRBJ1-5; D unclear. Germline CDR1 is MNHNS and CDR2 is SASEGT. V lost 10 bases to trimming and J lost 9 bases, with 19 bases between them. This CDR3 contains 13 residues. The CDR3 nucleotides are TGTGCCACTCAGCAGGACTTCAGTGGGCCCCAGCATTTT. Amino acids: CATQQDFSGPQHF.

In this sample, this clonotype turned up a few times. The chain recombines TRBV6-1 with TRBJ1-1; tentatively, D is TRBD1 (6 bases). With 6 bases removed from V and 6 bases from J, the gap between germline ends came to 20 bases. The length of the CDR3 is 15 residues. From germline, CDR1 is MNHNS and CDR2 SASEGT. The CDR3 sequence: CASSPAGRDKPEAFF. The CDR3 region has the DNA TGTGCCAGCAGCCCTGCCGGCAGGGACAAACCTGAAGCTTTCTTT.

This chain joins TRBV6-5 and TRBJ2-4; D is ambiguous. This CDR3 spans 16 amino acids. Germline V lookup: CDR1 MNHEY, CDR2 SVGAGI. Trimming left V 2 bases short and J 0 bases short, with 11 bases between. CDR3 protein: CASSYRRLIAKNIQYF. The CDR3 DNA is TGTGCCAGCAGTTACCGAAGGCTAATAGCCAAAAACATTCAGTACTTC.

This clonotype was seen repeatedly, ten times or more. The genes are TRBV27 and TRBJ1-2, with D unresolved. Trimming stripped 0 bases from V and 1 base from J, with 6 bases between. CDR3 length equals 14 residues. Germline loops: CDR1 MNHEY, CDR2 SMNVEV (reference sequence). The CDR3 loop reads CASSLSKGNYGYTF. In DNA, the CDR3 is TGTGCCAGCAGTTTATCAAAGGGTAACTATGGCTACACCTTC.

This clonotype has only a few counts. The genes are TRBV6-1 and TRBJ1-2; D is possibly TRBD1 (6 bases). V lost 7 bases, J lost 4 bases, and 19 bases lay in between. Germline assignment: CDR1 MNHNS and CDR2 SASEGT. CDR3 length equals 15 residues. This chain's CDR3 is CASNSLDRSPYGYTF. The DNA for the CDR3 is TGTGCCAGCAATTCGCTAGACAGGTCGCCCTATGGCTACACCTTC.

Many counts were recorded for this clonotype. The chain links TRBV5-5 to TRBJ2-7; unclear D gene. The CDR3 has 14 amino acids. Germline values: CDR1 SGHKS, CDR2 YYEKEE (reference sequence). With 0 bases removed from V and 0 bases from J, the gap between germline ends came to 7 bases. The CDR3 spells CASSLGAPSYEQYF. The CDR3 DNA follows: TGTGCCAGCAGCTTGGGGGCCCCCTCCTACGAGCAGTACTTC.

The chain recombines TRBV5-1 with TRBJ1-1; the D is unclear. There are 11 residues in the CDR3. CDR1 is SGHRS and CDR2 is YFSETQ in the germline V gene. V was trimmed by 2 bases and J by 7 bases, leaving 6 bases between them. CDR3 sequence: CASSFGVEAFF. The CDR3 nucleotides are TGCGCCAGCAGCTTTGGGGTTGAAGCTTTCTTT.

This clonotype was detected only a few times. The chain couples TRBV3-1 to TRBJ2-3; 7 bases fit TRBD2. The germline CDR1 and CDR2 sequences are LGHDT and YNNKEL (reference sequence). This CDR3 has 15 residues. Trimming at V came to 0 bases and at J to 4 bases, leaving 4 bases not matched to a gene. CDR3 sequence (DNA): TGTGCCAGCAGCCAAGATGGGAGGGTCCCAGATACGCAGTATTTT. This sequence encodes CASSQDGRVPDTQYF.

This clonotype was seen more than once but under ten times. V usage is TRBV24-1 and J usage is TRBJ1-1; 7 positions agree with TRBD1. The germline V gene has CDR1 KGHDR and CDR2 SFDVKD. With V trimmed by 2 bases and J by 9 bases, 8 bases remained unmatched. CDR3 length: 14 amino acids. CDR3 region: CATSDSRQGLKAFF. In DNA, the CDR3 is TGTGCCACCAGTGATTCCAGACAGGGCTTGAAAGCTTTCTTT.

This clonotype was found a few times. The chain joins TRBV5-1 to TRBJ1-1; D unclear. The CDR3 extends over 13 amino acids. V lost 5 bases and J 0 bases, leaving 8 bases between the germline ends. Germline V gene lookup returns CDR1 SGHRS and CDR2 YFSETQ. The CDR3 spells CASRNAMNTEAFF. DNA for the CDR3: TGCGCCAGCAGAAACGCTATGAACACTGAAGCTTTCTTT.

J is TRBJ1-2 and V is TRBV5-5; no definite D call. Looked up from germline, CDR1 is SGHKS and CDR2 is YYEKEE (reference sequence). There are 16 residues in the CDR3. V gave up 2 bases and J gave up 4 bases, with 18 bases separating them. The DNA of the CDR3 is TGTGCCAGCAGCTTTTCAACGGACGGTTCATCCTATGGCTACACCTTC. Its protein product is CASSFSTDGSSYGYTF. Combining the CDR3 with reference TRBV5-5 and TRBJ1-2 gives the whole variable domain DAGVTQSPTHLIKTRGQQVTLRCSPISGHKSVSWYQQVLGQGPQFIFQYYEKEERGRGNFPDRFSARQFPNYSSELNVNALLLGDSALYLCASSFSTDGSSYGYTFGSGTRLTVV.

This clonotype was seen a handful of times. This chain links TRBV27 with TRBJ2-2, with TRBD2 identical over 10 bases. Germline CDR1 and CDR2: MNHEY and SMNVEV (reference sequence). Losses at the gene ends were 0 bases for V and 3 bases for J; bases not matched to a gene: 4. The CDR3 consists of 17 residues. Here the CDR3 DNA reads TGTGCCAGCAGTTTATCGGCACTAGCGGGATACACCGGGGAGCTGTTTTTT. Residues: CASSLSALAGYTGELFF.

In this sample, this clonotype turned up many times. The chain couples TRBV6-1 to TRBJ1-5, with D hard to call. The germline CDR1 and CDR2 sequences are MNHNS and SASEGT. This CDR3 region has 12 residues. Trimming took off 5 bases at V and 9 bases at J, with 11 bases between the two ends. The CDR3 is CASSTWAGPQHF. DNA for the CDR3: TGTGCCAGCAGTACTTGGGCAGGGCCCCAGCATTTT.

This clonotype has only a few counts. The J gene is TRBJ2-5, the V gene TRBV4-1; no clear D gene. V lost 0 bases and J 1 base, leaving 12 bases between the germline ends. Germline CDR1 reads MGHRA; CDR2 reads YSYEKL. This CDR3 region has 16 residues. The CDR3 bases are TGCGCCAGCAGCCAAGAACCAGGAGCTCTCCAAGAGACCCAGTACTTC. It is translated as CASSQEPGALQETQYF.

This clonotype was detected only a few times. V is TRBV7-9 and J is TRBJ2-7, with 9 bases identical to TRBD1. CDR3 length: 15 residues. Germline values: CDR1 SEHNR, CDR2 FQNEAQ (reference sequence). After removal of 6 bases from V and 5 bases from J, the junction contained 11 bases not matched to a gene. The CDR3 coding sequence is TGTGCCAGCAGTTACCCCGGGACAGGGAAAGACGAGCAGTACTTC. Protein product: CASSYPGTGKDEQYF.

The chain employs TRBV7-9 and TRBJ2-3; a weak D match, TRBD1 (6 bases). CDR1 SEHNR and CDR2 FQNEAQ come from the germline V gene (reference sequence). The CDR3 sequence is 16 residues long. The V end was cut by 2 bases, the J end by 3 bases, with 15 bases between. The CDR3 here is CASSLNWDTQTDTQYF. Here the CDR3 DNA reads TGTGCCAGCAGCTTAAATTGGGACACCCAAACAGATACGCAGTATTTT.

This clonotype was recorded many times. The chain combines TRBV18 with TRBJ2-7; tentative D call: TRBD1 (6 bases). The CDR3 extends over 12 amino acids. Germline CDR1 KGHSH, CDR2 LQKENI. V was clipped by 3 bases and J by 10 bases, with 13 bases between them. The CDR3 DNA reads as TGTGCCAGCTCACCCGGACAGCTTCATCAGTACTTC. Its translation is CASSPGQLHQYF.

This clonotype was counted at least ten times. The CDR3 DNA sequence: TGTGCCAGCACGGGGTTAAACCAAGAGACCCAGTACTTC. This encodes CASTGLNQETQYF. This chain uses TRBV2 with TRBJ2-5; weak D call: TRBD2 (5 bases). V was cut by 7 bases and J by 0 bases, with 9 bases left in between. The CDR3 is made up of 13 amino acids. Germline CDR1 and CDR2: SNHLY and FYNNEI.

This clonotype has at least ten counts. The chain links TRBV7-9 to TRBJ1-1, with 7 bases that match TRBD1. Germline loops: CDR1 SEHNR, CDR2 FQNEAQ (reference sequence). Losses at the gene ends were 5 bases for V and 6 bases for J; bases not matched to a gene: 0. The CDR3 consists of 11 residues. DNA of the CDR3: TGTGCCAGCAGCCAGGGGGCTGAAGCTTTCTTT. Encoded protein: CASSQGAEAFF.

This clonotype was picked up many times. The V gene is TRBV28, the J gene TRBJ1-3; possible D gene TRBD1, 5 bases. CDR3 length: 17 amino acids. Between the trimmed V and J ends, which lost 0 bases and 0 bases, there was a span of 12 bases. Germline V gene data show CDR1 as MDHEN and CDR2 as SYDVKM. CDR3 in amino acids: CASSLWGQGSSGNTIYF. The DNA of the CDR3 is TGTGCCAGCAGTTTATGGGGGCAGGGTTCCTCTGGAAACACCATATATTTT.

The chain recombines TRBV6-5 with TRBJ1-4; no firm D call. Germline CDR1 MNHEY, CDR2 SVGAGI. Trimming took off 4 bases at V and 4 bases at J, with 7 bases between the two ends. This CDR3 is 13 amino acids long. The DNA for the CDR3 is TGTGCCAGCAGTTGGGCCTTTAATGAAAAACTGTTTTTT. It specifies CASSWAFNEKLFF.

Many counts were recorded for this clonotype. This chain links TRBV6-1 with TRBJ1-2; 8 bases line up with TRBD1. CDR1 and CDR2 (germline): MNHNS, SASEGT. J gave up 8 bases and V 1 base, and 9 bases lay outside the gene matches. This CDR3 contains 15 residues. The CDR3 DNA follows: TGTGCCAGCAGTGAAGGGAGGACAGGGCGAGAAGGCTACACCTTC. Translation: CASSEGRTGREGYTF.